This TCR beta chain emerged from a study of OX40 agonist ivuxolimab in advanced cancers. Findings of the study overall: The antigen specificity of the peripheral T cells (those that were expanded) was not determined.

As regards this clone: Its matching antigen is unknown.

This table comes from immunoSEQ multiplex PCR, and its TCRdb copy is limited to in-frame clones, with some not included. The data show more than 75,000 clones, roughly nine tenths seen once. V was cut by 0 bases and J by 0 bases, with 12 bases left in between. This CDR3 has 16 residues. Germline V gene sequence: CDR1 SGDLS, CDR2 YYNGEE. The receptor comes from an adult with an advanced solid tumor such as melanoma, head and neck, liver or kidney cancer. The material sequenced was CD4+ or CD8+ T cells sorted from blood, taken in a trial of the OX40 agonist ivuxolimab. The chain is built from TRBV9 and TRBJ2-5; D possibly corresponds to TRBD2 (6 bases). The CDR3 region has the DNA TGTGCCAGCAGCGTAGGGGTAGCGGAGTACCAAGAGACCCAGTACTTC. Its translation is CASSVGVAEYQETQYF.